The sequence of this TCR beta chain was determined in a study of cytomegalovirus exposure and HLA in healthy donors. Study details: The study's early data release held roughly 91 million unique TCRs from HLA-typed donors. Whole-study results and caveats: Previous analysis showed most TCR beta V segments were productive about 87% or about 30% of the time.

Of note for this clone: Antigen specificity is unknown.

Between the trimmed V and J ends, which lost 0 bases and 2 bases, there was a span of 10 bases. CDR3 length: 16 amino acids. Germline lookup yields CDR1 WSHSY and CDR2 SAAADI. A multiplex PCR was run with 60 Vbeta primers and 13 Jbeta primers. The data were produced by immunoSEQ multiplex PCR, yet TCRdb's version contains in-frame clones alone and is incomplete. Of 150,000 to 200,000 clones detected, around 75% appear once; the ten largest clones hold 2.9%. V gene TRBV10-2 combines with J gene TRBJ2-2; a possible D gene is TRBD2 (6 bases). Sequencing was carried out using PBMCs. The source is a male donor in good health and CMV-seronegative. The CDR3 DNA reads as TGCGCCAGCAGTGAGTCAGGCGGGGCTAACACCGGGGAGCTGTTTTTT. It encodes CASSESGGANTGELFF.